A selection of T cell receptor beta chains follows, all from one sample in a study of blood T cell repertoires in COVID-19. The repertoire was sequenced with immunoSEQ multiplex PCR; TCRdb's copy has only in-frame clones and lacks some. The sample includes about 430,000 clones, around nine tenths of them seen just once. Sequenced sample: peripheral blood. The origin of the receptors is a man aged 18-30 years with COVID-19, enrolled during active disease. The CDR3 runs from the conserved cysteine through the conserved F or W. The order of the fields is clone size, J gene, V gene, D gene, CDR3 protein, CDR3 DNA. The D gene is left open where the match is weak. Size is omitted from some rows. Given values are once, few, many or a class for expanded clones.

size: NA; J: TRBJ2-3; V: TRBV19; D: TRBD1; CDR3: CASSMKWGQGTDTQYF; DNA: TGTGCCAGTAGTATGAAATGGGGACAGGGTACCGATACGCAGTATTTT
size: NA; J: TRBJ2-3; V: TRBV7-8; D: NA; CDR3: CASSLAQFGQSITDTQYF; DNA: TGTGCCAGCAGCTTAGCCCAATTCGGACAGAGTATCACAGATACGCAGTATTTT
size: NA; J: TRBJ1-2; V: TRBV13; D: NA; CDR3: CASSLREGFNGYTF; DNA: TGTGCCAGCAGCCTACGGGAGGGGTTTAATGGCTACACCTTC
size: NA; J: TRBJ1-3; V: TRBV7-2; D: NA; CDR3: CASSLEPGSGNTIYF; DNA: TGTGCCAGCAGCTTAGAGCCAGGCTCCGGAAACACCATATATTTT
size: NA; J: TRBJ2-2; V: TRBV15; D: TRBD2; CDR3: CATSRDRTSAGELFF; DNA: TGTGCCACCAGCAGGGACCGGACTAGCGCCGGGGAGCTGTTTTTT
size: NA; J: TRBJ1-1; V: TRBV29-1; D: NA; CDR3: CSVEDRGEYTEAFF; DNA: TGCAGCGTTGAAGATCGGGGGGAATACACTGAAGCTTTCTTT
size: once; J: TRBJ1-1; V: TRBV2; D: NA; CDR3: CASSDPNYRDTEAFF; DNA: TGTGCCAGCAGTGATCCAAACTACAGGGACACTGAAGCTTTCTTT
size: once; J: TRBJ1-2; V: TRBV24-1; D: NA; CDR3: CATSDSGDFAF; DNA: TGTGCCACCAGTGACTCAGGGGATTTCGCCTTC
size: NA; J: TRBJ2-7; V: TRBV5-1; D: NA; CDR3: CASAYNPTGSYEQYF; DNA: TGCGCCAGCGCCTATAACCCGACAGGCTCCTACGAGCAGTACTTC
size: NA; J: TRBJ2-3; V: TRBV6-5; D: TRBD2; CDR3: CASKSGLAGPDTQYF; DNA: TGTGCCAGCAAATCGGGACTAGCGGGCCCAGATACGCAGTATTTT
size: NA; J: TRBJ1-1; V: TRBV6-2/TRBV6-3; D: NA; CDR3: CASSYERSTEAFF; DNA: TGTGCCAGCAGTTACGAGAGGAGCACTGAAGCTTTCTTT
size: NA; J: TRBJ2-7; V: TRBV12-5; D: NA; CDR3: CASGLVRQREQYF; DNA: TGTGCTAGTGGTTTGGTAAGACAGCGCGAGCAGTACTTC
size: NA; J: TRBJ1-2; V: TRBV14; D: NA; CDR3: CASSHGGYGYTF; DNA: TGTGCCAGCAGCCACGGAGGGTATGGCTACACCTTC
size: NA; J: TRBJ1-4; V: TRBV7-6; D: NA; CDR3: CASSLGVDRNEKLFF; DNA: TGTGCCAGCAGCTTAGGGGTAGACAGGAACGAAAAACTGTTTTTT
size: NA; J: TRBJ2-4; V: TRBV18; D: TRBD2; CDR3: CASSPLGGPEGKNIQYF; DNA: TGTGCCAGCTCACCCTTGGGAGGGCCTGAGGGCAAAAACATTCAGTACTTC
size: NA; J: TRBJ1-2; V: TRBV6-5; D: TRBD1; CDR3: CASTNRGRIYGYTF; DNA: TGTGCCAGCACCAACAGGGGGCGCATCTATGGCTACACCTTC
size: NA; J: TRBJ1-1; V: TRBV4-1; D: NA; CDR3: CASSQFGEAFF; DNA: TGCGCCAGCAGCCAGTTCGGGGAAGCTTTCTTT
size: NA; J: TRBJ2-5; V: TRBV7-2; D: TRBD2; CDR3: CASSLTSVLPFETQYF; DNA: TGTGCCAGCAGCCTAACTAGCGTACTCCCCTTTGAGACCCAGTACTTC
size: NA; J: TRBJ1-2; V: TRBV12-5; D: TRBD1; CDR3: CASGWDRGYGYTF; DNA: TGTGCTAGTGGTTGGGACAGGGGCTATGGCTACACCTTC
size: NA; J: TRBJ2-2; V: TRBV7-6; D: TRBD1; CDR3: CASSPRQGVSGELFF; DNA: TGTGCCAGCAGCCCCAGACAGGGTGTTAGCGGGGAGCTGTTTTTT
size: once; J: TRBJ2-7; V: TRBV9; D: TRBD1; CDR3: CASSPRHQGDAYEQYF; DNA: TGTGCCAGCAGCCCTCGGCACCAGGGGGATGCCTACGAGCAGTACTTC
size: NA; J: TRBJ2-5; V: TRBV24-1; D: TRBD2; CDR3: CATSDPGLAGGEETQYF; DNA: TGTGCCACCAGTGACCCCGGACTAGCGGGGGGGGAAGAGACCCAGTACTTC
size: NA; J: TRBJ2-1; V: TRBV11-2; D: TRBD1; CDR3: CASSRDRADEQFF; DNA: TGTGCCAGCAGCCGGGACAGGGCCGATGAGCAGTTCTTC
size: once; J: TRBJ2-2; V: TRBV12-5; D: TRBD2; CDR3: CASGQTGTSLLMANTGELFF; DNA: TGTGCTAGTGGCCAAACCGGGACTAGCCTCCTTATGGCGAACACCGGGGAGCTGTTTTTT
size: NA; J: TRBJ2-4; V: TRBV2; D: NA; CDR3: CASSAGVTKNIQYF; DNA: TGTGCCAGCAGTGCGGGGGTGACCAAAAACATTCAGTACTTC
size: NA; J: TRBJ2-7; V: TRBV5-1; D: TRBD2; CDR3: CASSLGSGSGEQYF; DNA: TGCGCCAGCAGCTTGGGAAGCGGGAGTGGTGAGCAGTACTTC
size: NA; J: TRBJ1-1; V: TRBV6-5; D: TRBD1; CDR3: CASMVQGAIAEAFF; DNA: TGTGCCAGCATGGTACAGGGGGCAATCGCTGAAGCTTTCTTT
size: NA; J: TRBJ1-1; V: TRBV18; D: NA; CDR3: CASSPPRQSEAFF; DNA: TGTGCCAGCTCACCACCGAGGCAGAGTGAAGCTTTCTTT
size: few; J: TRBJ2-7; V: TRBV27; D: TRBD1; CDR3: CASRGGQGSHEQYF; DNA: TGTGCCAGCAGGGGGGGACAGGGGTCGCACGAGCAGTACTTC
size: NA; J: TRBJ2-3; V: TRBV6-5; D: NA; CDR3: CASSYQRRDTQYF; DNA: TGTGCCAGCAGTTACCAGAGGAGAGATACGCAGTATTTT
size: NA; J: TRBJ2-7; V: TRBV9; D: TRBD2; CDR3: CASSARAGGQYEQYF; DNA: TGTGCCAGCAGCGCAAGAGCGGGAGGGCAATACGAGCAGTACTTC
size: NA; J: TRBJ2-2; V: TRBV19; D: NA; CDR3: CASSMVGAVGELFF; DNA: TGTGCCAGTAGTATGGTGGGGGCTGTCGGGGAGCTGTTTTTT
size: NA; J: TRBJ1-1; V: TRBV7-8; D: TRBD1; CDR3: CASSSDRVGELGTEAFF; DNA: TGTGCCAGCAGCTCCGACAGGGTGGGGGAATTGGGAACTGAAGCTTTCTTT
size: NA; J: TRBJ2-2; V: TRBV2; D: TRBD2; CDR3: CASGETSGGHTGELFF; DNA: TGTGCCAGCGGCGAAACTAGCGGGGGACACACCGGGGAGCTGTTTTTT
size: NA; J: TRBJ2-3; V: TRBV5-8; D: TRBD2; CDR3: CASSLGLAPARTDTQYF; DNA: TGTGCCAGCAGCCTTGGACTAGCCCCCGCACGGACAGATACGCAGTATTTT
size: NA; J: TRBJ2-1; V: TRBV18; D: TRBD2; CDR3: CASSLGLAGYNEQFF; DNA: TGTGCCAGCTCCCTTGGACTAGCGGGCTACAATGAGCAGTTCTTC
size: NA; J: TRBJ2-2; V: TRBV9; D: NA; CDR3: CASSVQSGAGPGELFF; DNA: TGTGCCAGCAGCGTACAAAGCGGAGCCGGGCCCGGGGAGCTGTTTTTT
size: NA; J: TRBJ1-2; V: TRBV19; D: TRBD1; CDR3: CASSRGGDANYGYTF; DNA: TGTGCCAGTAGCCGAGGGGGCGACGCTAACTATGGCTACACCTTC
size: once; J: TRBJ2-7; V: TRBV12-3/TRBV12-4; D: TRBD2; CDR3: CASRLAGGNEQYF; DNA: TGTGCCAGCAGACTAGCGGGGGGGAACGAGCAGTACTTC
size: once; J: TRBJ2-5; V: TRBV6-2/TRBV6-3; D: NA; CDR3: CASSYLGTLRETQYF; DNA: TGTGCCAGCAGTTACCTAGGGACACTCCGAGAGACCCAGTACTTC
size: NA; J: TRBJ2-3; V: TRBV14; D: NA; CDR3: CASSQDPADTQYF; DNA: TGTGCCAGCAGCCAAGATCCAGCAGATACGCAGTATTTT
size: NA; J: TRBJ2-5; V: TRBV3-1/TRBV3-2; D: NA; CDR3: CASSQDTATQETQYF; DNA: TGTGCCAGCAGCCAAGATACAGCCACCCAAGAGACCCAGTACTTC
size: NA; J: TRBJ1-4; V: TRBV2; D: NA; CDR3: CASSEQGVLNEKLFF; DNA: TGTGCCAGCAGTGAGCAGGGCGTCCTCAATGAAAAACTGTTTTTT
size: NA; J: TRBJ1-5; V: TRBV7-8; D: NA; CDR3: CASSVHGDQPQHF; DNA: TGTGCCAGCAGCGTTCACGGGGATCAGCCCCAGCATTTT
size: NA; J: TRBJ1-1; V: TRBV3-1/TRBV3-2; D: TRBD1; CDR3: CASSLRTGINTEAFF; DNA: TGTGCCAGCAGCCTTCGGACAGGGATAAACACTGAAGCTTTCTTT
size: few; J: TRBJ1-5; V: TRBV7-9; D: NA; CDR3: CATGDGNQPQHF; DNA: TGTGCCACGGGAGATGGCAATCAGCCCCAGCATTTT
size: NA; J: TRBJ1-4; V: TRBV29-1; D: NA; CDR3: CSVDRGDEKLFF; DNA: TGCAGCGTTGACAGGGGCGATGAAAAACTGTTTTTT